Listed below are T cell receptor beta chains from one sample, sequenced in a study of shared clonotypes between healthy human individuals. Profiling relied on immunoSEQ multiplex PCR, and the TCRdb table lists in-frame clones only, not all of them. The table has about 2.1 million clones, about 92% seen once. Sequenced: naive CD8+ T cells from PBMCs. The origin of the receptors is a man younger than 30 in good health. Some clones in this sample may be carry-over from other donors' samples. Both conserved end residues are part of each CDR3. D genes are given only for firm matches. A row's size may be missing; if present it is once, few, many or a size class.

>TRBJ1-2|-|-|TRBV4-1
TGCGCCAGCAGCCAAGTATCAGGAGCCACTAACTATGGCTACACCTTC
CASSQVSGATNYGYTF
>TRBJ1-2|-|-|TRBV5-5
TGTGCCAGCAGCCCCCCCCCTTTGGATGGCTACACCTTC
CASSPPPLDGYTF
>TRBJ2-3|TRBD1|once|TRBV18
TGTGCCAGCTCACCTCCCGGGACAGAGTTCACAGATACGCAGTATTTT
CASSPPGTEFTDTQYF
>TRBJ2-3|TRBD2|-|TRBV7-8
TGTGCCAGCAGCTCGGACAGGACTAGCGGCCCCACAGATACGCAGTATTTT
CASSSDRTSGPTDTQYF
>TRBJ2-1|-|-|TRBV10-3
TGTGCCATCAGTGAGGCCCAGGATGAGCAGTTCTTC
CAISEAQDEQFF
>TRBJ2-1|TRBD1|-|TRBV7-9
TGTGCCAGCAGCTTAGGACAGGGAGCCTACAATGAGCAGTTCTTC
CASSLGQGAYNEQFF
>TRBJ2-2|-|-|TRBV19
TGTGCCAGTAGTCGAATGGTGGCCAGGACGAACACCGGGGAGCTGTTTTTT
CASSRMVARTNTGELFF
>TRBJ2-1|-|-|TRBV11-3
TGTGCCAGCAGCTTAGCGTTGGCTTCTGAGCAGTTCTTC
CASSLALASEQFF
>TRBJ2-1|TRBD2|-|TRBV28
TGTGCCAGCAGTTTTTGGCCTAGCGGAGACTCCTACAATGAGCAGTTCTTC
CASSFWPSGDSYNEQFF
>TRBJ2-1|TRBD2|once|TRBV14
TGTGCCAGCAGACGGACTAGCGGGAGGGCCCCTGGTAATGAGCAGTTCTTC
CASRRTSGRAPGNEQFF
>TRBJ2-3|TRBD2|-|TRBV28
TGTGCCAGCAGTTTATCTAGCGGGAGAGATACGCAGTATTTT
CASSLSSGRDTQYF
>TRBJ1-1|-|-|TRBV29-1
TGCAGCGTTGTAATTGGAGGGTTGAACACTGAAGCTTTCTTT
CSVVIGGLNTEAFF
>TRBJ2-2|-|-|TRBV28
TGTGCCAGCTTTCCTTCTGACGGGGGACACACCGGGGAGCTGTTTTTT
CASFPSDGGHTGELFF
>TRBJ2-3|TRBD2|once|TRBV9
TGTGCCAGCAGCGTGTCTAGCGGGCGCGCAGATACGCAGTATTTT
CASSVSSGRADTQYF
>TRBJ1-5|TRBD1|once|TRBV2
TGTGCCATTTCACAGGGGGGGGTGGGCAATCAGCCCCAGCATTTT
CAISQGGVGNQPQHF
>TRBJ1-2|-|-|TRBV9
TGTGCCAGCAGCGTAGACAGCTCAGGCTATGGCTACACCTTC
CASSVDSSGYGYTF
>TRBJ2-5|-|-|TRBV28
TGTGCCAGCAGTTTATACGGGGGACCAGGGACCCAGTACTTC
CASSLYGGPGTQYF
>TRBJ1-2|-|-|TRBV27
TGTGCCAGCAGTTTGAGGGGATCTGGCTACACCTTC
CASSLRGSGYTF
>TRBJ1-1|-|-|TRBV6-5
TGTGCCAGCAGTTATTCAAGGGGGAACACTGAAGCTTTCTTT
CASSYSRGNTEAFF
>TRBJ2-1|-|-|TRBV9
TGTGCCAGCAGCTCCCGGTGGAGCGCAAGCTCCTACAATGAGCAGTTCTTC
CASSSRWSASSYNEQFF
>TRBJ2-3|-|-|TRBV27
TGTGCCAGCAGTGTAAGAGGGGGGGGCGCAGATACGCAGTATTTT
CASSVRGGGADTQYF
>TRBJ2-7|-|-|TRBV4-1
TGCGCCAGCAGCCAAGGGACCAACTACGAGCAGTACTTC
CASSQGTNYEQYF
>TRBJ1-1|TRBD1|once|TRBV5-1
TGCGCCAGCAGCTTGATAGACCGGGACAGGGGGTATTCCACTGAAGCTTTCTTT
CASSLIDRDRGYSTEAFF
>TRBJ2-7|-|-|TRBV7-6
TGTGCCAGCAGCTTGAGGGCCCAGGGAGCCTACGAGCAGTACTTC
CASSLRAQGAYEQYF
>TRBJ1-2|TRBD1|-|TRBV6-1
TGTGCCAGCAGTGACCCCGGGACAGGGAACTTCGGCTACACCTTC
CASSDPGTGNFGYTF
>TRBJ1-4|TRBD1|-|TRBV5-6
TGTGCCAGCAGCTTCCGACAGGGTGATGAAAAACTGTTTTTT
CASSFRQGDEKLFF
>TRBJ2-7|-|-|TRBV29-1
TGCAGCGTTGTCGGGGGCTTCTCCTACGAGCAGTACTTC
CSVVGGFSYEQYF
>TRBJ1-1|-|few|TRBV19
TGTGCCAGTAGTTTCAGGAGATTAAACACTGAAGCTTTCTTT
CASSFRRLNTEAFF
>TRBJ1-2|TRBD1|-|TRBV27
TGTGCCAGCAGTTTATCCAGGGGGCCGGAAGGCTACACCTTC
CASSLSRGPEGYTF
>TRBJ2-7|-|-|TRBV7-9
TGTGCCAGCAGATCATTCCAGGGAGAGTCCTACGAGCAGTACTTC
CASRSFQGESYEQYF
>TRBJ2-7|TRBD1|-|TRBV28
TGTGCCAGCAGTTTAAGGGGGCGCGTCTACGAGCAGTACTTC
CASSLRGRVYEQYF
>TRBJ1-2|TRBD1|-|TRBV6-5
TGTGCCAGCAGTTACTCGTCAGGGGGCGGCTACACCTTC
CASSYSSGGGYTF
>TRBJ2-3|-|-|TRBV11-1
TGTGCCAGCAGCTTTCAAAGAGAGGAGCTCACAGATACGCAGTATTTT
CASSFQREELTDTQYF
>TRBJ2-3|-|-|TRBV25-1
TGTGCCAGCAGTGAATACGTCCACGGTACGCAGTATTTT
CASSEYVHGTQYF
>TRBJ1-3|-|-|TRBV21-1
TGTGCCAGCAGCCTCCGTCCCGGGACATCTGGAAACACCATATATTTT
CASSLRPGTSGNTIYF
>TRBJ1-1|TRBD1|-|TRBV7-9
TGTGCCAGCAGCGAGGGACAGTACACTGAAGCTTTCTTT
CASSEGQYTEAFF
>TRBJ1-2|-|-|TRBV19
TGTGCCAGTAGTATTTTGGCAGACCTCTATGGCTACACCTTC
CASSILADLYGYTF
>TRBJ2-2|-|-|TRBV14
TGTGCCAGCAGCCGGGACACCGGGGAGCTGTTTTTT
CASSRDTGELFF
>TRBJ2-7|-|-|TRBV4-2
TGTGCCAGCAGCCAAGGTGGGGGAAGGGATTTCGACGAGCAGTACTTC
CASSQGGGRDFDEQYF
>TRBJ1-1|-|-|TRBV7-8
TGTGCCAGCAGCTTAGTGGGAGCCGCGAACACTGAAGCTTTCTTT
CASSLVGAANTEAFF